These 13 T cell receptor beta chains share one sample of origin, sequenced in a study of T cell repertoires in cytomegalovirus infection. TCRdb passed the reads through MiXCR, listing each CDR3 protein once. The sample includes a few hundred thousand distinct CDR3 sequences, around 27% of them seen just once. The sequencing sample was made of PBMCs. The receptor source for this set is a human donor in good health (CMV status not recorded). Some clones in this sample may be carry-over from other donors' samples.

This clonotype was recorded a few times. The chain couples TRBV6-2 or TRBV6-3 to TRBJ1-4, with D possibly TRBD1 on 5 matching bases. This CDR3 comprises 17 residues. Germline lookup yields CDR1 MNHEY and CDR2 SVGEGT. Between the trimmed V and J ends, which lost 7 bases and 7 bases, there was a span of 25 bases. In DNA form, the CDR3 reads TGTGCCAGCAAGACCTTTGTTCGCGGACATGCGCCTGAAAAACTGTTTTTT. This sequence encodes CASKTFVRGHAPEKLFF.

This clonotype was detected many times. The J gene is TRBJ1-2, the V gene TRBV7-2; 7 positions agree with TRBD1. Trimming took 1 base from V and 8 from J; bases not matched to a gene: 10. Germline V gives CDR1 SGHTA, CDR2 FQGNSA. The CDR3 extends over 15 amino acids. The CDR3 DNA is TGTGCCAGCAGCTTAGGACAGGGAGGCTTAGGAGGCTACACCTTC. This gives the protein CASSLGQGGLGGYTF.

This clonotype was counted many times. The chain has TRBV20-1 and TRBJ2-5; D remains ambiguous. Germline CDR1 DFQATT, CDR2 SNEGSKA (reference sequence). V lost 0 bases to trimming and J lost 4 bases, with 12 bases between them. This CDR3 has 14 residues. CDR3 sequence reads: CSARDGLVTETQYF. DNA of the CDR3: TGCAGTGCTAGAGATGGGCTAGTTACAGAGACCCAGTACTTC.

The J gene is TRBJ1-1, the V gene TRBV7-9; 8 bases align to TRBD1. V lost 2 bases to trimming and J lost 3 bases; unmatched junction nucleotides: 5. CDR3 length equals 15 residues. From germline, CDR1 is SEHNR and CDR2 FQNEAQ (reference sequence). DNA of the CDR3: TGTGCCAGCAGCTTAATTACAGGGGGAGACACTGAAGCTTTCTTT. Its translation is CASSLITGGDTEAFF.

This clonotype has a count of ten or more. V and J are TRBV7-2 and TRBJ2-7, with 9 bases lining up with TRBD1. CDR1 and CDR2 from the germline V gene are SGHTA and FQGNSA. The V segment lost 0 bases and the J segment 4 bases; nucleotides outside the gene matches: 4. This CDR3 contains 15 residues. CDR3 sequence reads: CASSLASDRGYEQYV. CDR3 DNA: TGTGCCAGCAGCTTAGCAAGTGACAGGGGGTACGAGCAGTACGTC.

This chain uses TRBV11-1 with TRBJ2-7, with 9 bases matching TRBD2. V was pared by 5 bases and J by 0 bases, with 5 bases of the junction left unmatched. Germline V gene data show CDR1 as SGHAT and CDR2 as FQDESV (reference sequence). The CDR3 runs 15 residues. CDR3 in amino acids: CASSLLAGSSYEQYF. CDR3 nucleotide sequence: TGTGCCAGCAGCCTCCTAGCGGGAAGCTCCTACGAGCAGTACTTC.

J is TRBJ1-1 and V is TRBV29-1; D unclear. The CDR3 is 15 amino acids. Germline CDR1 SQVTM, CDR2 ANQGSEA. The germline V and J ends were trimmed by 3 bases and 0 bases, with 14 bases remaining between them. DNA of the CDR3: TGCAGCGTTGAGGGAAGATTGAACTTGAACACTGAAGCTTTCTTT. Protein sequence: CSVEGRLNLNTEAFF.

This sequence joins TRBV30 and TRBJ1-5, with D perhaps matching TRBD1 (5 bases). V lost 0 bases and J lost 3, with 12 bases in between. Germline loops: CDR1 GTSNPN, CDR2 SVGIG (reference sequence). CDR3 size: 15 residues. The CDR3 reads CAWSVRGSLNQPQHF. The CDR3 bases are TGTGCCTGGAGTGTACGGGGGTCTCTCAATCAGCCCCAGCATTTT.

The genes are TRBV12-5 and TRBJ2-5; 7 positions match TRBD1. The V gene's germline CDR1 is LGHNT and CDR2 FRNRAP. The CDR3 covers 14 residues. Trimming took 2 bases from V and 2 from J; bases not matched to a gene: 2. The DNA for the CDR3 is TGTGCTAGTGGTTTGTTACAGGGGCAAGAGACCCAGTACTTC. As protein: CASGLLQGQETQYF.

V gene TRBV18 combines with J gene TRBJ2-3; no clear D. CDR3 length: 17 amino acids. Trimming stripped 5 bases from V and 2 bases from J, with 20 bases between. The germline CDR1 and CDR2 sequences are KGHSH and LQKENI. CDR3: CASSFLRPGPTTDTQYF. CDR3 nucleotide sequence: TGTGCCAGCTCATTTCTTCGACCGGGTCCAACCACAGATACGCAGTATTTT.

The chain combines TRBV29-1 with TRBJ1-1; tentative D call: TRBD1 (6 bases). The CDR3 spans 13 residues. Per the germline V gene, CDR1 is SQVTM and CDR2 is ANQGSEA. V was cut by 3 bases and J by 0 bases, with 8 bases left in between. DNA for the CDR3: TGCAGCGTTGATCCAGGGGTGAACACTGAAGCTTTCTTT. Its protein is CSVDPGVNTEAFF. Full variable domain (rest looked up from reference TRBV29-1 and TRBJ1-1): SAVISQKPSRDICQRGTSLTIQCQVDSQVTMMFWYRQQPGQSLTLIATANQGSEATYESGFVIDKFPISRPNLTFSTLTVSNMSPEDSSIYLCSVDPGVNTEAFFGQGTRLTVV.

This clonotype occurred many times. The J gene is TRBJ1-1, the V gene TRBV7-8, with D perhaps matching TRBD1 (5 bases). The V end was cut by 6 bases, the J end by 7 bases, with 30 bases between. The V gene's germline CDR1 is SGHVS and CDR2 FQNEAQ. The CDR3 spans 18 residues. The DNA for the CDR3 is TGTGCCAGCAGTCTACGGACGAACTCCGGGGGAAGGGAGGGTGAAGCTTTCTTT. It translates to CASSLRTNSGGREGEAFF. Full variable domain (remainder filled in from reference TRBV7-8 and TRBJ1-1): GAGVSQSPRYKVAKRGQDVALRCDPISGHVSLFWYQQALGQGPEFLTYFQNEAQLDKSGLPSDRFFAERPEGSVSTLKIQRTQQEDSAVYLCASSLRTNSGGREGEAFFGQGTRLTVV.

There are many counts of this clonotype. The V and J genes are TRBV7-2 and TRBJ1-2; D is uncertain. Germline-derived CDR1 and CDR2 are SGHTA and FQGNSA. The CDR3 loop spans 14 amino acids. V shed 0 bases and J shed 8 bases, with 13 bases lying between them. The CDR3 sequence: CASSLARGSYGYTF. The CDR3 nucleotides read TGTGCCAGCAGCTTAGCGCGCGGATCTTACGGCTACACCTTC.